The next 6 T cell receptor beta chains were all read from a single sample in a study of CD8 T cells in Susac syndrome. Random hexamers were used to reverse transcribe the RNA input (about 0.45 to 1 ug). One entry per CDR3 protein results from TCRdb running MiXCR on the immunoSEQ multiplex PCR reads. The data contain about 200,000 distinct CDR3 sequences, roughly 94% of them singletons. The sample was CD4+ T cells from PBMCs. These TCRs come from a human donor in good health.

DNA of the CDR3: TGTGCCACAGAACAACAGCTGGAGGTCTATGGCTACACCTTC. This codes for CATEQQLEVYGYTF. This chain connects TRBV24-1 to TRBJ1-2; D not certain. CDR1 is KGHDR and CDR2 is SFDVKD in the germline V gene. Trimming removed 10 bases from V and 4 bases from J, with 18 bases in between. The CDR3 loop spans 14 amino acids.

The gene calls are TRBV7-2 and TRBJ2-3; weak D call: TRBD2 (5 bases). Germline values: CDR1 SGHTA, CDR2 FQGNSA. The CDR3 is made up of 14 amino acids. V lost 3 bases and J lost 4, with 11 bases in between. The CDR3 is CASSFRSGADTQYF. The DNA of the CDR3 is TGTGCCAGCAGCTTTCGGAGCGGCGCAGATACGCAGTATTTT.

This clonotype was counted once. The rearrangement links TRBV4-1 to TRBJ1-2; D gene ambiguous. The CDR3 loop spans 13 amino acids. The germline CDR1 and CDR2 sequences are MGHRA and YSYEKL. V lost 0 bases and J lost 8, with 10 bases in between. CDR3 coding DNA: TGCGCCAGCAGCCAAGAAGAAGGGAGAGGCTACACCTTC. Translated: CASSQEEGRGYTF.

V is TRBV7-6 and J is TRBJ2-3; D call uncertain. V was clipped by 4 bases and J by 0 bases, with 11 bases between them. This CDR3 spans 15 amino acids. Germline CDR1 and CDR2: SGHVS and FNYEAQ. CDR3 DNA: TGTGCCAGCAGCTCCTACGAAAAGAGCACAGATACGCAGTATTTT. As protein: CASSSYEKSTDTQYF. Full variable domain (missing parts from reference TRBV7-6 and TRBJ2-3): GAGVSQSPRYKVTKRGQDVALRCDPISGHVSLYWYRQALGQGPEFLTYFNYEAQQDKSGLPNDRFSAERPEGSISTLTIQRTEQRDSAMYRCASSSYEKSTDTQYFGPGTRLTVL.

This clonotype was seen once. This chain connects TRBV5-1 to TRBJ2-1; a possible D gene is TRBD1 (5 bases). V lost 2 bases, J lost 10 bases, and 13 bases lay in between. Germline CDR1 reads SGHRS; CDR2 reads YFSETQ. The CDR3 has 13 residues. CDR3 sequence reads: CASSFDSLMEQFF. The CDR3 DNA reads TGCGCCAGCAGCTTCGACAGCCTGATGGAGCAGTTCTTC.

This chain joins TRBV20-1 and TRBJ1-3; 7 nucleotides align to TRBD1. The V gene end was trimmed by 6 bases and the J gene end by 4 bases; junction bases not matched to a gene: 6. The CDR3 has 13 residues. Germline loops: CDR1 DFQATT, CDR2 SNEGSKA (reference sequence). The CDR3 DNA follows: TGCAGTGCCACAGGGGAATCCGGAAACACCATATATTTT. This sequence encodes CSATGESGNTIYF.